Listed below are T cell receptor beta chains from one sample, sequenced in a study of T cell changes during pregnancy in multiple sclerosis. Repertoires were generated with immunoSEQ multiplex PCR, while TCRdb's copy carries only in-frame clones and drops some. The table has several thousand clones, more than 75% seen once. This sample comprised CD8+ T cells from peripheral blood mononuclear cells, obtained in the second trimester of pregnancy. The receptors derive from a female donor in good health, enrolled as a control in a pregnancy study. The CDR3 runs from the conserved cysteine through the conserved F or W. The D gene is left open where the match is weak. Rows give clone size only sometimes, using once, few, many, or a class for an expanded clone.

TRBV5-6	TRBJ1-1	TRBD1	.	TGTGCCAGCAGCTGGGGGACAGGGCCCAACACTGAAGCTTTCTTT	CASSWGTGPNTEAFF
TRBV12-5	TRBJ2-5	TRBD1	.	TGTGCTAGTGCCTCTTGGACAGGGATGCAAGAGACCCAGTACTTC	CASASWTGMQETQYF
TRBV5-6	TRBJ2-5	.	medium-sized	TGTGCCAGCAGCACCAACCGACAGTCCCAAGAGACCCAGTACTTC	CASSTNRQSQETQYF
TRBV5-4	TRBJ1-2	TRBD1	.	TGTGCCAGCAGCTTGGCAGGGGGCGAAGGCTACACCTTC	CASSLAGGEGYTF
TRBV2	TRBJ2-6	.	.	TGTGCCAGCAGTGAAAGTGGAGGGACTGGGGCCAACGTCCTGACTTTC	CASSESGGTGANVLTF
TRBV9	TRBJ2-7	TRBD1	.	TGTGCCAGCAGCGTCGGCCGGACAGGGGGATACGAGCAGTACTTC	CASSVGRTGGYEQYF
TRBV5-6	TRBJ1-1	.	.	TGTGCCAGCAGCTTGGCCAGCTTCGGGGGGGCTGAAGCTTTCTTT	CASSLASFGGAEAFF
TRBV27	TRBJ2-3	TRBD2	.	TGTGCCAGCAGTTTATCGCTGCCGGGAGGAGGTGCAGATACGCAGTATTTT	CASSLSLPGGGADTQYF
TRBV27	TRBJ2-7	.	.	TGTGCCAGCAGTTTACCTTACGAGCAGTACTTC	CASSLPYEQYF
TRBV7-6	TRBJ2-7	.	.	TGTGCCAGCAGCTTACCAGGGCCGTCCTACGAGCAGTACTTC	CASSLPGPSYEQYF
TRBV18	TRBJ2-3	.	.	TGTGCCAGCTCACCGCGCCAGGGGGGTGATACGCAGTATTTT	CASSPRQGGDTQYF
TRBV5-6	TRBJ1-2	TRBD1	once	TGTGCCAGCAGCTCCGACAGGGAGGACTATGGCTACACCTTC	CASSSDREDYGYTF
TRBV28	TRBJ2-4	.	.	TGTGCCAGCAGTTTTAGCGCGGATCAGTACTTC	CASSFSADQYF
TRBV27	TRBJ2-7	.	.	TGTGCCAGCAGTTCCACCCTGAATCAACAGGAGCAGTACTTC	CASSSTLNQQEQYF
TRBV2	TRBJ1-6	.	.	TGTGCCAGCTCCCCAACGAGCGATTCACCCCTCCACTTT	CASSPTSDSPLHF